The T cell receptor beta chain described here comes from a study of OX40 agonist ivuxolimab in advanced cancers. Overall study: Ivuxolimab, an agonist antibody against OX40 (CD134), was given to patients. Patients were 65% to 85% male with ages about 20 to 79, mean approximately 62. Findings and caveats of the study: The mean number of expanded clones was higher in CD8+ T cells than in CD4+.

The data were produced by immunoSEQ multiplex PCR, yet TCRdb's version contains in-frame clones alone and is incomplete. This table has 25,000 to 30,000 clones, roughly 84% appearing once. Germline loops: CDR1 SGDLS, CDR2 YYNGEE. The length of the CDR3 is 15 residues. Trimming shortened V by 1 base and J by 3 bases, and 14 bases separated the two germline ends. With regard to this clone: Its antigen remains unknown.

The sequenced sample was CD4+ or CD8+ T cells sorted from blood, obtained in a trial of the OX40 agonist ivuxolimab. This clonotype originated in an adult with an advanced solid tumor such as melanoma, head and neck, liver or kidney cancer. The chain is built from TRBV9 and TRBJ2-7, with a weak D call TRBD2 (5 bases). The chain's CDR3 is CASSVSGAVVYEQYF. CDR3 coding DNA: TGTGCCAGCAGCGTATCAGGAGCGGTGGTCTACGAGCAGTACTTC.